This TCR beta chain stems from a study of blood T cell repertoires in COVID-19. Across the study: T cells, B-cell-depleted T cells, or PBMCs provided the cDNA or gDNA that served as material.

Measured with immunoSEQ multiplex PCR; TCRdb has only the in-frame clones, and not every one. Among roughly 210,000 clones listed, 88% were seen once. This clonotype originated in a man in his sixties or seventies with acute or convalescent COVID-19. The source material was peripheral blood.

The CDR3 spells CASGSAAAYNEQFF. DNA of the CDR3: TGTGCCAGCGGGAGCGCAGCCGCCTACAATGAGCAGTTCTTC. The chain links TRBV9 to TRBJ2-1; weak D call: TRBD2 (5 bases). Trimming pared 7 bases from V and 2 bases from J, leaving 13 bases between. Per germline, CDR1 SGDLS and CDR2 YYNGEE. The CDR3 covers 14 residues.